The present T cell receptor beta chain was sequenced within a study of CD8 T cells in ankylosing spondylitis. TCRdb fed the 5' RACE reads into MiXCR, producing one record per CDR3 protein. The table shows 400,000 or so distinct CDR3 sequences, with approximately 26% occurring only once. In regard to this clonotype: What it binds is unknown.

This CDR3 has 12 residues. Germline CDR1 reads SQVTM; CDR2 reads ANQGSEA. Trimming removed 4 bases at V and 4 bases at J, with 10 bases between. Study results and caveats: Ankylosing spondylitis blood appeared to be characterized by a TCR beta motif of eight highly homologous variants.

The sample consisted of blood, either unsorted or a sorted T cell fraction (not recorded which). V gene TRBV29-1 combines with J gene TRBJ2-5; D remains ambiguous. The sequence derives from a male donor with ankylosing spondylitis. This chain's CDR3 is CSVARFGETQYF. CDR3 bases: TGCAGCGTTGCCCGGTTCGGAGAGACCCAGTACTTC.